Following are 10 T cell receptor beta chains from one sample sequenced in a study of CXCR3-negative and CXCR3-positive naive CD8 T cells. Study-wide results and caveats: Naive CXCR3-positive cells had TRB CDR3s more hydrophobic than those of CXCR3-negative naive cells.

No antigen has been identified for these receptors. Libraries were UMI-labeled 5' RACE TRB cDNA. TCRdb re-called the 5' RACE reads and gives one entry per CDR3 protein, without DNA. Its table records roughly 130,000 distinct CDR3 sequences. The source material was naive CXCR3+ CD8+ T cells from blood. Subset of the sample: CD45RO-CCR7+CD27+CD95- naive CD8+ T cells expressing CXCR3 (TNR3+). The receptors originated from a human donor in good health. Some clones in this sample may be carry-over from other donors' samples.

The J gene is TRBJ1-5, the V gene TRBV18; absent DNA, TCRdb's TRBD1 call cannot be checked. This CDR3 has 14 amino acids. Germline CDR1 is KGHSH and CDR2 is LQKENI. CDR3 amino acids: CASSSPRSNQPQHF.

The chain carries TRBV9 and TRBJ1-3. This CDR3 region has 14 residues. Germline assignment: CDR1 SGDLS and CDR2 YYNGEE. The CDR3 region is CASSVVGSGNTIYF.

The chain carries TRBV7-9 and TRBJ1-1; TCRdb selects TRBD1, and the lack of DNA leaves this call unchecked. The CDR3 extends over 15 amino acids. CDR1 and CDR2 (germline): SEHNR, FQNEAQ (reference sequence). Here the CDR3 reads CASSADRGSNTEAFF.

The J gene is TRBJ2-1, the V gene TRBV7-3; absent DNA, TCRdb's TRBD2 call cannot be checked. The CDR3 sequence is 15 residues long. Germline CDR1 is SGHTA and CDR2 is FQGTGA. The CDR3: CASSQTREGRNEQFF.

V gene TRBV21-1 combines with J gene TRBJ2-5; checking the TCRdb D call of TRBD2 is not possible without DNA. TRBV21-1 is labeled a pseudogene. The CDR3 sequence is 16 residues long. The CDR3 loop reads CASSKAGSGVGETQYF.

The CDR3 protein is CSVEFSGPSSYNEQFF. V usage is TRBV29-1 and J usage is TRBJ2-1; TCRdb reports TRBD2, a call that lacks DNA to check it against. The CDR3 has 16 amino acids. Germline assignment: CDR1 SQVTM and CDR2 ANQGSEA.

The chain links TRBV5-1 to TRBJ2-1. The CDR3 covers 16 residues. From germline, CDR1 is SGHRS and CDR2 YFSETQ. CDR3: CASSPGQGKNHNEQFF.

The CDR3 reads CASSGGRDYNEQFF. The rearrangement uses TRBV7-6 and TRBJ2-1; TCRdb proposes TRBD2, but this gene call is untestable without DNA. The CDR3 runs 14 residues. CDR1 is SGHVS and CDR2 is FNYEAQ in the germline V gene.

The chain uses TRBV5-6 and TRBJ2-3; checking the TCRdb D call of TRBD1 is not possible without DNA. The CDR3 contains 13 residues. Per the germline V gene, CDR1 is SGHDT and CDR2 is YYEEEE. The CDR3 here is CASSLGGPDTQYF.

The J gene is TRBJ2-5, the V gene TRBV10-3; lacking DNA, the TRBD1 call made by TCRdb goes unchecked. This CDR3 region has 13 residues. CDR1 is ENHRY and CDR2 is SYGVKD in the germline V gene. CDR3 sequence: CAITDGTPGTQYF.